This T cell receptor (beta chain) was sequenced during a study of T cell responses to AZD1222 COVID-19 vaccine. The assay was immunoSEQ multiplex PCR, and TCRdb's table has in-frame clones only and misses some. The sample contains about 140,000 clones, 80% to 90% of which appear only once. CDR1 and CDR2 from the germline V gene are SQVTM and ANQGSEA. With 2 bases removed from V and 0 bases from J, the gap between germline ends came to 14 bases. This CDR3 region has 15 residues. With regard to this clone: Its specificity is not known.

Study observations and caveats: Epitopes outside B.1.351 and B.1.1.7 mutated regions reportedly drew nearly half of spike TCRs.

The chain has TRBV29-1 and TRBJ2-7; possibly TRBD1 or TRBD2 for D (5 bases each). Sample: peripheral blood, taken on day 0 of AZD1222 vaccination. The receptor's source is an adult in good health. CDR3 protein: CSVENRQRTSYEQYF. CDR3 DNA sequence: TGCAGCGTTGAAAATAGACAGCGGACCTCCTACGAGCAGTACTTC.